These 11 T cell receptor beta chains came from one sample sequenced in a study of blood T cell repertoires in COVID-19. Here immunoSEQ multiplex PCR was the method, and the copy in TCRdb shows in-frame clones only, minus some. The sample consists of roughly 280,000 clones, 80% to 90% of them appearing once. The sequenced material came from peripheral blood. Source of these receptors: a man aged 25 to 40 with active or convalescent COVID-19.

The chain has TRBV19 and TRBJ1-2, with D unresolved. Trimming pared 4 bases from V and 3 bases from J, leaving 6 bases between. The V gene's germline CDR1 is LNHDA and CDR2 SQIVND (reference sequence). This CDR3 contains 12 residues. In DNA, the CDR3 is TGTGCCAGTAGTAACCGCGACTATGGCTACACCTTC. Its translation: CASSNRDYGYTF.

The rearrangement uses TRBV13 and TRBJ1-2; D possibly corresponds to TRBD1 (5 bases). Germline V gene data show CDR1 as PRHDT and CDR2 as FYEKMQ (reference sequence). V was trimmed by 5 bases and J by 6 bases, leaving 19 bases between them. The CDR3 has 15 amino acids. DNA for the CDR3: TGTGCCAGCAGCCCCGGCGGCAGGGATTGGCATGGCTACACCTTC. This sequence encodes CASSPGGRDWHGYTF. Complete variable domain (other parts from reference TRBV13 and TRBJ1-2): AAGVIQSPRHLIKEKRETATLKCYPIPRHDTVYWYQQGPGQDPQFLISFYEKMQSDKGSIPDRFSAQQFSDYHSELNMSSLELGDSALYFCASSPGGRDWHGYTFGSGTRLTVV.

This chain joins TRBV5-5 and TRBJ1-1; no clear D. CDR3 length equals 13 residues. Germline V gene sequence: CDR1 SGHKS, CDR2 YYEKEE (reference sequence). The V end was cut by 2 bases, the J end by 1 base, with 6 bases between. The CDR3 bases are TGTGCCAGCAGCTTACATGGGAACACTGAAGCTTTCTTT. This encodes CASSLHGNTEAFF. Full variable domain (outside the CDR3, taken from reference TRBV5-5 and TRBJ1-1): DAGVTQSPTHLIKTRGQQVTLRCSPISGHKSVSWYQQVLGQGPQFIFQYYEKEERGRGNFPDRFSARQFPNYSSELNVNALLLGDSALYLCASSLHGNTEAFFGQGTRLTVV.

The sample holds one count of this clone. The rearrangement joins TRBV6-2 or TRBV6-3 to TRBJ2-5; 8 bases match TRBD2. Trimming removed 5 bases from V and 5 bases from J; junction bases left unmatched: 7. The germline CDR1 and CDR2 sequences are MNHEY and SVGEGT. This CDR3 comprises 14 residues. The CDR3 loop is CASSPSGGLETQYF. The CDR3 DNA reads as TGTGCCAGCAGTCCCTCGGGGGGGCTTGAGACCCAGTACTTC.

V and J are TRBV4-1 and TRBJ1-5; a possible D gene is TRBD1 (6 bases). The CDR3 is 14 residues long. Germline lookup yields CDR1 MGHRA and CDR2 YSYEKL. Trimming shortened V by 5 bases and J by 3 bases, and 11 bases separated the two germline ends. The CDR3 is CASSSRTDNQPQHF. Here the CDR3 DNA reads TGCGCCAGCAGCTCACGGACAGACAATCAGCCCCAGCATTTT.

This clone was observed a single time. The chain combines TRBV30 with TRBJ2-1, with 12 bases fitting TRBD2. The J segment lost 2 bases and the V segment lost 3 bases, leaving 5 bases of the junction unmatched. CDR1 is GTSNPN, CDR2 SVGIG, per germline (reference sequence). The CDR3 runs to 16 residues. The CDR3 is CAWRTTSGGTYNEQFF. The CDR3 DNA reads as TGTGCCTGGAGAACCACTAGCGGGGGGACCTACAATGAGCAGTTCTTC.

The chain joins TRBV7-9 to TRBJ1-6; 7 bases are shared with TRBD1. CDR3 length equals 17 residues. Germline V lookup: CDR1 SEHNR, CDR2 FQNEAQ (reference sequence). V lost 5 bases to trimming and J lost 4 bases; unmatched junction nucleotides: 11. CDR3 loop: CASSKTGTAIYNSPLHF. In nucleotides, the CDR3 is TGTGCCAGCAGCAAAACCGGGACAGCCATTTATAATTCACCCCTCCACTTT.

This rearrangement joins TRBV19 to TRBJ2-2, with 7 nucleotides matching TRBD1. The trim removed 7 bases at V and 4 bases at J, leaving 3 bases unmatched. CDR3 length: 13 amino acids. The germline CDR1 and CDR2 sequences are LNHDA and SQIVND (reference sequence). The CDR3 bases are TGTGCCAGTATTGGGGACAGCACCGGGGAGCTGTTTTTT. Residues: CASIGDSTGELFF.

The chain joins TRBV7-2 to TRBJ2-7, with 10 bases that match TRBD2. Germline CDR1 reads SGHTA; CDR2 reads FQGNSA. The CDR3 spans 15 residues. The V segment lost 5 bases and the J segment 3 bases; nucleotides outside the gene matches: 7. CDR3 protein: CASSPSGGGLYEQYF. The CDR3 bases are TGTGCCAGCAGCCCCAGCGGGGGGGGTCTCTACGAGCAGTACTTC.

This sequence joins TRBV2 and TRBJ2-3; 8 bases agree with TRBD2. Germline V gene lookup returns CDR1 SNHLY and CDR2 FYNNEI. The V segment lost 6 bases and the J segment 5 bases; nucleotides outside the gene matches: 7. This CDR3 spans 14 amino acids. The CDR3 reads CASRLAGKGDTQYF. The CDR3 DNA is TGTGCCAGCAGATTAGCGGGGAAGGGAGATACGCAGTATTTT.

The chain joins TRBV19 to TRBJ2-4; TRBD2 aligns across 7 bases. The CDR3 totals 21 residues. Germline V gene data show CDR1 as LNHDA and CDR2 as SQIVND (reference sequence). Trimming cost V 5 bases and J 3 bases; bases outside gene matches: 25. The CDR3 loop reads CASSPGGNQGWARENKNIQYF. The CDR3 DNA reads TGTGCCAGTAGTCCCGGAGGAAACCAGGGCTGGGCGCGGGAGAACAAAAACATTCAGTACTTC.